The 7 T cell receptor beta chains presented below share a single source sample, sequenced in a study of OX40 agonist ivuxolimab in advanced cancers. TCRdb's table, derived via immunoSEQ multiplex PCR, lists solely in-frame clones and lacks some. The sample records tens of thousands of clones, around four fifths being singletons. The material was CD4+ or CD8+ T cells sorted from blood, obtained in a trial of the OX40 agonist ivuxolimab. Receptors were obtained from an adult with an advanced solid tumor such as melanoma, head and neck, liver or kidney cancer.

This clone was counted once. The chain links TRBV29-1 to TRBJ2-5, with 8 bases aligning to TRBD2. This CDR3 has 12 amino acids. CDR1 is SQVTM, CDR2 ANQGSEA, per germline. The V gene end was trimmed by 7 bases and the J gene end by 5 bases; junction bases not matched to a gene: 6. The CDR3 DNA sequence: TGCAGCGCCGGGGCTAGCGGGGAGACCCAGTACTTC. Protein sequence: CSAGASGETQYF. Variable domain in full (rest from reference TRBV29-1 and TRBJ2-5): SAVISQKPSRDICQRGTSLTIQCQVDSQVTMMFWYRQQPGQSLTLIATANQGSEATYESGFVIDKFPISRPNLTFSTLTVSNMSPEDSSIYLCSAGASGETQYFGPGTRLLVL.

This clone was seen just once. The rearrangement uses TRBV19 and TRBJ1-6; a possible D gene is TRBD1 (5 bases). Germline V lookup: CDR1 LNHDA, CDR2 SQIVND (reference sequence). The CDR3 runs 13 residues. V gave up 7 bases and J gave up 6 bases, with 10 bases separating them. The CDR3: CASTGTINSPLHF. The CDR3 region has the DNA TGTGCCAGTACCGGGACCATTAATTCACCCCTCCACTTT.

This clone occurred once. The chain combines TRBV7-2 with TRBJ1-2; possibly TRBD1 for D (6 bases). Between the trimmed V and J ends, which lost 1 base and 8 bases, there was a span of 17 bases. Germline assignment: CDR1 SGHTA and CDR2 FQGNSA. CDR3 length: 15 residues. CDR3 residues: CASSLDPGASRGYTF. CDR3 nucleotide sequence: TGTGCCAGCAGCTTAGATCCGGGGGCGTCGCGGGGCTACACCTTC.

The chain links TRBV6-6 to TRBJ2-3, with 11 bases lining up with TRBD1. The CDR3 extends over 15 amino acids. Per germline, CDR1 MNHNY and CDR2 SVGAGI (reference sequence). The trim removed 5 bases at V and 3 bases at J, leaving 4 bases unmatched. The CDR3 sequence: CASSDRDRGTDTQYF. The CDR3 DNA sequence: TGTGCCAGCAGTGACCGGGACAGGGGGACAGATACGCAGTATTTT.

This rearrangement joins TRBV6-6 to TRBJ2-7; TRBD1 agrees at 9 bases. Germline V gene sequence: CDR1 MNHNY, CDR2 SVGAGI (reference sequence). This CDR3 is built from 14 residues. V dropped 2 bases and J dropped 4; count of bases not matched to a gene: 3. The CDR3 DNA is TGTGCCAGCAGTTACCCGGGACAGGGATACGAGCAGTACTTC. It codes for CASSYPGQGYEQYF.

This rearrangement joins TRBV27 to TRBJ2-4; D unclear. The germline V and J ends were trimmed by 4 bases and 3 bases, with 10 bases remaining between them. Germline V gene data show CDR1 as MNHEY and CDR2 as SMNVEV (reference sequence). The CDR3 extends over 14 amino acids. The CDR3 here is CASSSGEVKNIQYF. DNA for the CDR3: TGTGCCAGCAGTTCAGGAGAAGTCAAAAACATTCAGTACTTC.

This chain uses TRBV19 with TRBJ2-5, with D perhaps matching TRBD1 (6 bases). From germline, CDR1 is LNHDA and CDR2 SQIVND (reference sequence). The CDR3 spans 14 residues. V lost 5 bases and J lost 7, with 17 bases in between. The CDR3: CASSLAGDTGTQYF. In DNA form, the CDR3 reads TGTGCCAGTAGTTTGGCAGGGGATACGGGGACCCAGTACTTC.